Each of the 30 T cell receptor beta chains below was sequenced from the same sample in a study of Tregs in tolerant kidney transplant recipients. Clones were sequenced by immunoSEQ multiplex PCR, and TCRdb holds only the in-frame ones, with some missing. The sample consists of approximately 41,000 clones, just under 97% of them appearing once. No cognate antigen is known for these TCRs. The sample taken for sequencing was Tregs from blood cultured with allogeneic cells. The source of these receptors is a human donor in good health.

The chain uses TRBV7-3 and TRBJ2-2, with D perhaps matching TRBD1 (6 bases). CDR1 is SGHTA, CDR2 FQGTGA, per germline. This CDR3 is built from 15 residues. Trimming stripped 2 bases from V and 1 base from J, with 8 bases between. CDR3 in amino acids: CASSLRGGNTGELFF. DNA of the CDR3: TGTGCCAGCAGCTTACGAGGGGGGAACACCGGGGAGCTGTTTTTT.

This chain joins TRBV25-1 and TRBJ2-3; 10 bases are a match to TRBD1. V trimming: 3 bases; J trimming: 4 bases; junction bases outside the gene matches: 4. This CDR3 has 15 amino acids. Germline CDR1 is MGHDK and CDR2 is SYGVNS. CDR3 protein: CASSDSGTGADTQYF. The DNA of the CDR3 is TGTGCCAGCAGTGACTCCGGGACAGGGGCAGATACGCAGTATTTT.

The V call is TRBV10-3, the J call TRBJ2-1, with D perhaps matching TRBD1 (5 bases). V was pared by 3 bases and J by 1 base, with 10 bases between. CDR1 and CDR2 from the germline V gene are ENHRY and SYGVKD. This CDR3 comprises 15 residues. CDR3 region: CAISDKQASYNEQFF. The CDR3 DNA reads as TGTGCCATCAGTGATAAACAGGCGTCCTACAATGAGCAGTTCTTC.

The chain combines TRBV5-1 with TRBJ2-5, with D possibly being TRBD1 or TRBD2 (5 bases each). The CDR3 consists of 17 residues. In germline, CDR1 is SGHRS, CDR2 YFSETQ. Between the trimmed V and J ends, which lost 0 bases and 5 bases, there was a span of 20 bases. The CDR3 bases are TGCGCCAGCAGCTTGGGCCTTTCTGGGACGATGGGGGAGACCCAGTACTTC. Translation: CASSLGLSGTMGETQYF.

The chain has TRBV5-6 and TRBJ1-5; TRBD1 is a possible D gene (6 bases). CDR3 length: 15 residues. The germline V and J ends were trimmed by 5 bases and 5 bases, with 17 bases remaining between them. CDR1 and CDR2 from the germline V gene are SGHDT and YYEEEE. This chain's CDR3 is CASRPDRQRDQPQHF. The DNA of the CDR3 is TGTGCCAGCAGACCGGACAGACAGCGAGATCAGCCCCAGCATTTT.

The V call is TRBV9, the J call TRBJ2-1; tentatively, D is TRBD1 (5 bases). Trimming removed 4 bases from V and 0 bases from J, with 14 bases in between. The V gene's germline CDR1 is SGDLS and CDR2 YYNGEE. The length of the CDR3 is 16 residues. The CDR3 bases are TGTGCCAGCAGCACCCGACAGCTACTCTCCTACAATGAGCAGTTCTTC. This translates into CASSTRQLLSYNEQFF.

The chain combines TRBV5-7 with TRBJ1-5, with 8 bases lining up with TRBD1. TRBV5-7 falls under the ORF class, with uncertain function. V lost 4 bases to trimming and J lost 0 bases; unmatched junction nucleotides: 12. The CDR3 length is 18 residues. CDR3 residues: CASSPDRVQTYSNQPQHF. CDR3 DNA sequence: TGTGCCAGCAGCCCGGACAGGGTCCAGACTTATAGCAATCAGCCCCAGCATTTT.

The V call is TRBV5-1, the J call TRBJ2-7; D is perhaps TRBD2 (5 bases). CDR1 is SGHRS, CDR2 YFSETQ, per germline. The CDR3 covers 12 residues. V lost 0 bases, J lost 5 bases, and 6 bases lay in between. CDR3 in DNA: TGCGCCAGCAGCTTGGGCGGGCACGAGCAGTACTTC. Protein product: CASSLGGHEQYF.

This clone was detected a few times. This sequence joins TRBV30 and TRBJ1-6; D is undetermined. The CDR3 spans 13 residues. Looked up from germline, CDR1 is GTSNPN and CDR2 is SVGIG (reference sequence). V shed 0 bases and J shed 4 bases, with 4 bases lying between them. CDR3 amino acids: CAWSVLYNSPLHF. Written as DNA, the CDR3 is TGTGCCTGGAGTGTCCTGTATAATTCACCCCTCCACTTT. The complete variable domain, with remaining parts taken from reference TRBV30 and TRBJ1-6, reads SQTIHQWPATLVQPVGSPLSLECTVEGTSNPNLYWYRQAAGRGLQLLFYSVGIGQISSEVPQNLSASRPQDRQFILSSKKLLLSDSGFYLCAWSVLYNSPLHFGNGTRLTVT.

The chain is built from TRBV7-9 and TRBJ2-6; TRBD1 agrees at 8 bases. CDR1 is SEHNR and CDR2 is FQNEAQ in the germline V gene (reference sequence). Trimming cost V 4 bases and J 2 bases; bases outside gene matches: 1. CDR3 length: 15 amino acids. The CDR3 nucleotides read TGTGCCAGCAGCTCCAGGGGGCCTGGGGCCAACGTCCTGACTTTC. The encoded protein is CASSSRGPGANVLTF.

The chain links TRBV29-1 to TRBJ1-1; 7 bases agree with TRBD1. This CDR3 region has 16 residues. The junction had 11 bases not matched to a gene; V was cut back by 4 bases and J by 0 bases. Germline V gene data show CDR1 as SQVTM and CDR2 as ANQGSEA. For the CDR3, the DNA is TGCAGCGTTGGAAGGGTGACAGGGAAAGTGAACACTGAAGCTTTCTTT. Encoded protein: CSVGRVTGKVNTEAFF. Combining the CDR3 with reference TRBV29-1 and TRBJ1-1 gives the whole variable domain SAVISQKPSRDICQRGTSLTIQCQVDSQVTMMFWYRQQPGQSLTLIATANQGSEATYESGFVIDKFPISRPNLTFSTLTVSNMSPEDSSIYLCSVGRVTGKVNTEAFFGQGTRLTVV.

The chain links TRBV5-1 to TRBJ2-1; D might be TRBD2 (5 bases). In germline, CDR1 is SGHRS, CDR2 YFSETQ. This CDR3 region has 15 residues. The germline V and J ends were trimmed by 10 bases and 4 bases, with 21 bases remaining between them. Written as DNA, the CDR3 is TGCGCCTCTTCCCACTCGGCTAGCTGGTACAATGAGCAGTTCTTC. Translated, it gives CASSHSASWYNEQFF.

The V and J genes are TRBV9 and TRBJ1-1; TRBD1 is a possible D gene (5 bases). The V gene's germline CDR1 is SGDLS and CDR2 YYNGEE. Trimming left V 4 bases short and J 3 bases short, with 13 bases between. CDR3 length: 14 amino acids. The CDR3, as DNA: TGTGCCAGCAGCCCTTGGCCGGGACACACTGAAGCTTTCTTT. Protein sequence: CASSPWPGHTEAFF.

The CDR3, as DNA: TGTGCCAGCTCACCAGGACAGGGTAGGCACACTGAAGCTTTCTTT. Protein: CASSPGQGRHTEAFF. The genes are TRBV18 and TRBJ1-1, with TRBD1 identical over 8 bases. Germline loops: CDR1 KGHSH, CDR2 LQKENI. The CDR3 extends over 15 amino acids. V shed 2 bases, J shed 3 bases, and the junction held 5 bases outside the gene matches. Filled out from reference TRBV18 and TRBJ1-1, the complete variable domain reads NAGVMQNPRHLVRRRGQEARLRCSPMKGHSHVYWYRQLPEEGLKFMVYLQKENIIDESGMPKERFSAEFPKEGPSILRIQQVVRGDSAAYFCASSPGQGRHTEAFFGQGTRLTVV.

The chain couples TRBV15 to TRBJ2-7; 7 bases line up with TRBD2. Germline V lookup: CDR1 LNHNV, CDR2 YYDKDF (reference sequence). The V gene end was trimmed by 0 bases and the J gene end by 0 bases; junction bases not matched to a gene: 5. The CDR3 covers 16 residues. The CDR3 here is CATSREFSGRSYEQYF. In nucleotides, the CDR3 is TGTGCCACCAGCAGAGAGTTTAGCGGGCGCTCCTACGAGCAGTACTTC.

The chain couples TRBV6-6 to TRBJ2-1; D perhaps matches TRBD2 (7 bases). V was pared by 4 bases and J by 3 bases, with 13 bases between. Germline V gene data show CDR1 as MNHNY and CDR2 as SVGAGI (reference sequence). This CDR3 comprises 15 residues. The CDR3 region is CASSSRGAGYNEQFF. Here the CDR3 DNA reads TGTGCCAGCAGTTCACGGGGGGCGGGCTACAATGAGCAGTTCTTC.

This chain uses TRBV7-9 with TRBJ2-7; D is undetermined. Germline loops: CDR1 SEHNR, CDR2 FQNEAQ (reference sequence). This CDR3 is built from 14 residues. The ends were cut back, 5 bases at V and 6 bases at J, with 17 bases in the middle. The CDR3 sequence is CASSHSQVVAEQYF. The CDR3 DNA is TGTGCCAGCAGCCACTCTCAGGTGGTAGCCGAGCAGTACTTC. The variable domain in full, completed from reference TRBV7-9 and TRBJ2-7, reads DTGVSQNPRHKITKRGQNVTFRCDPISEHNRLYWYRQTLGQGPEFLTYFQNEAQLEKSRLLSDRFSAERPKGSFSTLEIQRTEQGDSAMYLCASSHSQVVAEQYFGPGTRLTVT.

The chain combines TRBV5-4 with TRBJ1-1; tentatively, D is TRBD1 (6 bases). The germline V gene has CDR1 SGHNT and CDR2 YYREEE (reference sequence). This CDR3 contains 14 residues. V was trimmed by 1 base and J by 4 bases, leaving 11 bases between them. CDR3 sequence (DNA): TGTGCCAGCAGCTTGAGGGGGTTCCTCACTGAAGCTTTCTTT. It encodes CASSLRGFLTEAFF.

The CDR3 loop is CASSEKAPPSYEQYF. The DNA for the CDR3 is TGTGCCAGCAGTGAAAAAGCGCCTCCCTCCTACGAGCAGTACTTC. J is TRBJ2-7 and V is TRBV2; no clear D. Germline V lookup: CDR1 SNHLY, CDR2 FYNNEI. The V end was cut by 2 bases, the J end by 0 bases, with 11 bases between. CDR3 length: 15 residues.

CDR3 in amino acids: CASSLGVKETQYF. The CDR3 DNA reads TGCGCCAGCAGCTTGGGGGTCAAAGAGACCCAGTACTTC. The rearrangement joins TRBV5-1 to TRBJ2-5; D call uncertain. Trimming removed 0 bases at V and 3 bases at J, with 6 bases between. CDR1 and CDR2 from the germline V gene are SGHRS and YFSETQ. The CDR3 runs to 13 residues.

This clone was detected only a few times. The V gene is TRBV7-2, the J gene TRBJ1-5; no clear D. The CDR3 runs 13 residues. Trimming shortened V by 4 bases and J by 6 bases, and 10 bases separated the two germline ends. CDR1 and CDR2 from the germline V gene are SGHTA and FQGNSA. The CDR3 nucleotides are TGTGCCAGCAGCTCCCGGGCTGTTCAGCCCCAGCATTTT. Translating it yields CASSSRAVQPQHF.

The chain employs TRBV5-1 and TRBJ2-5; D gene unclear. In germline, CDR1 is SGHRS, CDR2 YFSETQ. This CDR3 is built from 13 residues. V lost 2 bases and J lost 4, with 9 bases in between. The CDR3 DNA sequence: TGCGCCAGCAGCTTTACAGAATTAGAGACCCAGTACTTC. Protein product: CASSFTELETQYF.

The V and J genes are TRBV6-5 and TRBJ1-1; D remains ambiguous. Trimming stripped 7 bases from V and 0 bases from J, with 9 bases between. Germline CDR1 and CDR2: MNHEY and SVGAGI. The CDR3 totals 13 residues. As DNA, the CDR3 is TGTGCCAGCACCTCGGCCTTGAACACTGAAGCTTTCTTT. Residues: CASTSALNTEAFF.

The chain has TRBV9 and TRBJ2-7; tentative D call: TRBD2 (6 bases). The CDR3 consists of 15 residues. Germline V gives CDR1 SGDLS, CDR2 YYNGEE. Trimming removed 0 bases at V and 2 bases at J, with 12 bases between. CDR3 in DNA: TGTGCCAGCAGCGTAGCGGCGGGACCACCCTACGAGCAGTACTTC. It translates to CASSVAAGPPYEQYF.

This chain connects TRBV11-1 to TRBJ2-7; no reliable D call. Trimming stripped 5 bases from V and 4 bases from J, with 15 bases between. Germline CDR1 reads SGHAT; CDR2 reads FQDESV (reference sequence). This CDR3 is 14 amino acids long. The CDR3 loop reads CASSPTRTPYEQYF. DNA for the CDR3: TGTGCCAGCAGCCCGACCCGAACCCCATACGAGCAGTACTTC.

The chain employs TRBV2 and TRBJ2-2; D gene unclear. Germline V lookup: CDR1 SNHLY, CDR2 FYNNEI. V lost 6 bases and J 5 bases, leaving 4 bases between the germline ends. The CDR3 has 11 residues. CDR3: CASRLTGELFF. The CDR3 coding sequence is TGTGCCAGCAGACTAACCGGGGAGCTGTTTTTT.

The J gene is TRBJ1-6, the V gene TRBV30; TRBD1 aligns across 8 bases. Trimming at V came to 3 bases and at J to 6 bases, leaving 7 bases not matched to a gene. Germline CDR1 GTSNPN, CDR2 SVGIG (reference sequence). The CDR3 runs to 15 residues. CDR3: CAWSFGRGLNSPLHF. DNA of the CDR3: TGTGCCTGGAGCTTCGGCAGGGGGCTTAATTCACCCCTCCACTTT.

The CDR3 DNA reads as TGTGCCAGCAGCTTGGGCGGCCCCAGAGCCTACGAGCAGTACTTC. Protein product: CASSLGGPRAYEQYF. The genes are TRBV5-4 and TRBJ2-7; no reliable D call. V was clipped by 0 bases and J by 2 bases, with 12 bases between them. This CDR3 region has 15 residues. Germline values: CDR1 SGHNT, CDR2 YYREEE (reference sequence).

The CDR3 DNA reads TGTGCCAGTAGTATAGCGGGACAGGGGATCTATGGCTACACCTTC. Translation gives CASSIAGQGIYGYTF. The V gene is TRBV19, the J gene TRBJ1-2, with TRBD1 matching 10 bases. V lost 1 base, J lost 4 bases, and 3 bases stayed unmatched. Germline assignment: CDR1 LNHDA and CDR2 SQIVND (reference sequence). This CDR3 spans 15 amino acids.

CDR3 DNA sequence: TGTGCCAGCTCACCCGACAGGACCACTGGGGAGCAGTACTTC. Translated: CASSPDRTTGEQYF. The rearrangement joins TRBV18 to TRBJ2-7, with D maybe TRBD1 (6 bases). Trimming removed 3 bases from V and 7 bases from J, with 16 bases in between. The germline gives CDR1 KGHSH, CDR2 LQKENI. CDR3 size: 14 residues.